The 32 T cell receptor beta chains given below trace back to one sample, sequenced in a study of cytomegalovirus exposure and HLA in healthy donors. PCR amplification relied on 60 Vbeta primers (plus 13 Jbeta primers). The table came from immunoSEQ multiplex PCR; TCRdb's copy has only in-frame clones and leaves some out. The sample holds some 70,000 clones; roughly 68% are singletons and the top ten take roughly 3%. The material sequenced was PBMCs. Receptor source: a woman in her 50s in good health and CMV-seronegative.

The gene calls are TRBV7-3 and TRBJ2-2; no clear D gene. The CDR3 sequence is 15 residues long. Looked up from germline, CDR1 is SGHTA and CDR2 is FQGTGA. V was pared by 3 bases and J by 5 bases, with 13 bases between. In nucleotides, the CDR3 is TGTGCCAGCAGCTTTTACGGTCAGGTTACCGGGGAGCTGTTTTTT. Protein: CASSFYGQVTGELFF. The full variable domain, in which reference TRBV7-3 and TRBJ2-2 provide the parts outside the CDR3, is GAGVSQTPSNKVTEKGKYVELRCDPISGHTALYWYRQSLGQGPEFLIYFQGTGAADDSGLPNDRFFAVRPEGSVSTLKIQRTERGDSAVYLCASSFYGQVTGELFFGEGSRLTVL.

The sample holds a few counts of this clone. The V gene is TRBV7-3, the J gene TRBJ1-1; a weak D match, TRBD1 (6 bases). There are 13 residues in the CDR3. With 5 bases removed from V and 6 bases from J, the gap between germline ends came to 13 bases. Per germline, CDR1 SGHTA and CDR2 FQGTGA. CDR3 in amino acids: CASSRGGGAEAFF. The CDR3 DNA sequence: TGTGCCAGCAGCCGAGGGGGTGGAGCTGAAGCTTTCTTT.

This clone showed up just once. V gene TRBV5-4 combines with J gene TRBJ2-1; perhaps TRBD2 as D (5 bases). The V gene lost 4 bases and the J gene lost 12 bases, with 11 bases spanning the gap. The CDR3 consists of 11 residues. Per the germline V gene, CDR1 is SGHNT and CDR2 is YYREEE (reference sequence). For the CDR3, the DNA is TGTGCCAGCAGCGAGCTAGAGGGGCAGTTCTTC. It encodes CASSELEGQFF.

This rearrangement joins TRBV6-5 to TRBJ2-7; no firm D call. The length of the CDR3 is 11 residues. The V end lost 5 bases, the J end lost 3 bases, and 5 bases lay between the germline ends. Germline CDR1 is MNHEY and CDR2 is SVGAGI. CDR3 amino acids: CASSTVYEQYF. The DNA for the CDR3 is TGTGCCAGCAGTACAGTCTACGAGCAGTACTTC.

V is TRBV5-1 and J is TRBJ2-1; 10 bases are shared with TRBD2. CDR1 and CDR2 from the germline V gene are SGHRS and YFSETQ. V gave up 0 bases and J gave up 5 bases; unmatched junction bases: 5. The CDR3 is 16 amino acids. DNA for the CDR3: TGCGCCAGCAGCTTGGAGGCTAGCGGGGGAAACAATGAGCAGTTCTTC. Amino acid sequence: CASSLEASGGNNEQFF.

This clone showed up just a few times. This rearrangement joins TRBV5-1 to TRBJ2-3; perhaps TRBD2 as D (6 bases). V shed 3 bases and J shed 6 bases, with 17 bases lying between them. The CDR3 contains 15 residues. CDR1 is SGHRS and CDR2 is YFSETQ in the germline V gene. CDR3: CASSSSGTPGDTQYF. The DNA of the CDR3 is TGCGCCAGCAGCTCCTCCGGGACTCCAGGGGATACGCAGTATTTT.

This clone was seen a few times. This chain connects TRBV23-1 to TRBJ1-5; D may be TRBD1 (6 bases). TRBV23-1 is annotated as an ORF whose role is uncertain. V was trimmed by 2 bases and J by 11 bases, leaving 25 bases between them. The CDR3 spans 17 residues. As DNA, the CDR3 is TGCGCCAGCAGTCAAAATAACCGGGCAGACCGGGAGGGGGCCCAGCATTTT. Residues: CASSQNNRADREGAQHF.

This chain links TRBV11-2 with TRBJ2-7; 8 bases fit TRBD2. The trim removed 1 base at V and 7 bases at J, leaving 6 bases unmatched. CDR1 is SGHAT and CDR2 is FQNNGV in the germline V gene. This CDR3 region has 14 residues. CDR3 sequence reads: CASSLAGGPGEQYF. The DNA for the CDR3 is TGTGCCAGCAGCTTAGCGGGAGGGCCGGGGGAGCAGTACTTC.

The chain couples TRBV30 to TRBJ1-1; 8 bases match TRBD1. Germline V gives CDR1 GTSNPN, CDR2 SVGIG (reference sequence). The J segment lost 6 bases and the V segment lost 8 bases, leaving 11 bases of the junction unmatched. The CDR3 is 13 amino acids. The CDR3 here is CARQGSQYSEAFF. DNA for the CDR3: TGTGCCAGACAGGGGTCCCAATACTCTGAAGCTTTCTTT.

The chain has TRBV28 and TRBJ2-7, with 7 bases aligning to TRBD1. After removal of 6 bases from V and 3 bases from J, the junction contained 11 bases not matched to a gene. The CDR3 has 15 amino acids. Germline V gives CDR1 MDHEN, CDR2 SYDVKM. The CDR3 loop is CASRIMSAGGYEQYF. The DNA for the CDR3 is TGTGCCAGCAGAATTATGAGCGCAGGGGGCTACGAGCAGTACTTC.

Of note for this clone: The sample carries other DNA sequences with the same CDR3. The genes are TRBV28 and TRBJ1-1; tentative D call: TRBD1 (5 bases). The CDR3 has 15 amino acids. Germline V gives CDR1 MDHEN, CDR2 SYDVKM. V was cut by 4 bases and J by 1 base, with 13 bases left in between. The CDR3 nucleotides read TGTGCCAGCAGTTCAGGTACGGGGGGGAACACTGAAGCTTTCTTT. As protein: CASSSGTGGNTEAFF.

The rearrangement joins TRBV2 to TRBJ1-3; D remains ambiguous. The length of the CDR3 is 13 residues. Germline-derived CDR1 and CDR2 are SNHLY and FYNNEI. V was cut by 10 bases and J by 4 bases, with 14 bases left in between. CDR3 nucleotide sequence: TGTGCCACCAACCGAGATGCCGGAAACACCATATATTTT. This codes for CATNRDAGNTIYF.

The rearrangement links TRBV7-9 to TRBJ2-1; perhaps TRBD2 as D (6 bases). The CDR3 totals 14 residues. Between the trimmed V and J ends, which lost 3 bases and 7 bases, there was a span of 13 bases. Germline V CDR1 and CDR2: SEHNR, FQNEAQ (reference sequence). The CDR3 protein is CASSFGGTQNEQFF. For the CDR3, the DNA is TGTGCCAGCAGCTTCGGTGGGACTCAAAATGAGCAGTTCTTC.

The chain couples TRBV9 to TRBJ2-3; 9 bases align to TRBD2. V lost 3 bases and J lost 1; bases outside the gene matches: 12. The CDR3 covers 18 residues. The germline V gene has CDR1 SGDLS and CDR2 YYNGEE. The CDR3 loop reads CASSADPDLAGGTDTQYF. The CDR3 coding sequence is TGTGCCAGCAGCGCCGACCCGGATTTAGCGGGAGGCACAGATACGCAGTATTTT.

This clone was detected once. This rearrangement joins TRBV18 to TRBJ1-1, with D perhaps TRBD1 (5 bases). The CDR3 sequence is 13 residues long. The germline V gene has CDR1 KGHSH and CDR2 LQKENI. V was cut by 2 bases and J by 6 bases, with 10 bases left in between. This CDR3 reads CASSPSREAEAFF. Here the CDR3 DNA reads TGTGCCAGCTCACCATCCAGGGAAGCTGAAGCTTTCTTT.

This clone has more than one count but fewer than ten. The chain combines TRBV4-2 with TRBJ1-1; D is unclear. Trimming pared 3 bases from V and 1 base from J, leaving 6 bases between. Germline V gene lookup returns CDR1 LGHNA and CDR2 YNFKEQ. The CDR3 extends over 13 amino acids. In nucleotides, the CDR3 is TGTGCCAGCAGCCAGGTGCGGAACACTGAAGCTTTCTTT. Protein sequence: CASSQVRNTEAFF.

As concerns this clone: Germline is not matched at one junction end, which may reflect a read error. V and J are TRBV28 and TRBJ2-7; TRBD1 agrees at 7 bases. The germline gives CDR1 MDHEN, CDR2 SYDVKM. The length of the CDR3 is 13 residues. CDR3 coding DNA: TGTGCCAGCAGTTTGCCGGCCCAGGACAGGCAGAACTTC. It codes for CASSLPAQDRQNF.

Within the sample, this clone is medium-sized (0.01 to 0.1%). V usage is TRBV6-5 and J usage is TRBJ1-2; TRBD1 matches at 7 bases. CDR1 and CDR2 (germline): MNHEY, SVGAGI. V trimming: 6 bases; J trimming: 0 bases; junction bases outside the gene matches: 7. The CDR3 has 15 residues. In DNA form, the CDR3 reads TGTGCCAGCAGCCCCACCCAGGGGGCTAACTATGGCTACACCTTC. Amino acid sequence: CASSPTQGANYGYTF.

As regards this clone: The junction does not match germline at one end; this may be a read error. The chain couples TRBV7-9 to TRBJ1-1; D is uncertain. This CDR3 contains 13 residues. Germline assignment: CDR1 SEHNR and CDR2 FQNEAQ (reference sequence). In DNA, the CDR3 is TGTTCCAGCAGCTTAATAGCGAACACTGAAGCTTTCTTT. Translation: CSSSLIANTEAFF.

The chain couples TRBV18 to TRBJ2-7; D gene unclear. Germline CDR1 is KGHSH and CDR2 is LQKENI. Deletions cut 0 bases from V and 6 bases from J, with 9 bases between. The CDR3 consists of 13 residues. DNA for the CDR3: TGTGCCAGCTCACCACCGGTACAGCCCGAGCAGTACTTC. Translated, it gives CASSPPVQPEQYF.

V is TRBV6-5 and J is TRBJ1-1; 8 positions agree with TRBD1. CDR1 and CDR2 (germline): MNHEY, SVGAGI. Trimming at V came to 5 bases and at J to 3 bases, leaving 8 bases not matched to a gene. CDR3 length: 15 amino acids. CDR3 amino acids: CASSSQGAEYTEAFF. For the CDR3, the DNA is TGTGCCAGCAGTAGTCAGGGGGCGGAGTACACTGAAGCTTTCTTT.

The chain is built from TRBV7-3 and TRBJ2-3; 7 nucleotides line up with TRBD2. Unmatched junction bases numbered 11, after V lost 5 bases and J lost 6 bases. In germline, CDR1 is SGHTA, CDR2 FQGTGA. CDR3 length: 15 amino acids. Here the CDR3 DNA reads TGTGCCAGCAGCCCCTTTGGGGGGGGTGTTGATACGCAGTATTTT. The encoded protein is CASSPFGGGVDTQYF.

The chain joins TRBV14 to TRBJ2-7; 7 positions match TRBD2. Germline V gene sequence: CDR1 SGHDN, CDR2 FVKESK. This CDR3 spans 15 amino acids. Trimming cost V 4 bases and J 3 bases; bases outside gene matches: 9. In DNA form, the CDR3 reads TGTGCCAGCAGCCTCGGAGCGGGAAGGTACTACGAGCAGTACTTC. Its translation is CASSLGAGRYYEQYF.

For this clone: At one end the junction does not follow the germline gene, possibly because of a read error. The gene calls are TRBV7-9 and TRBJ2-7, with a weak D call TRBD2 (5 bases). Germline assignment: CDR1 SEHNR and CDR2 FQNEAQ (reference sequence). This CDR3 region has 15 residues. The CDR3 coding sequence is TGTGCCAGCAGTTTAGCAAATCTTGGGCGGGACGAGCAGTACTTC. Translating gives CASSLANLGRDEQYF. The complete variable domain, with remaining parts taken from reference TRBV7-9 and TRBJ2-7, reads DTGVSQNPRHKITKRGQNVTFRCDPISEHNRLYWYRQTLGQGPEFLTYFQNEAQLEKSRLLSDRFSAERPKGSFSTLEIQRTEQGDSAMYLCASSLANLGRDEQYFGPGTRLTVT.

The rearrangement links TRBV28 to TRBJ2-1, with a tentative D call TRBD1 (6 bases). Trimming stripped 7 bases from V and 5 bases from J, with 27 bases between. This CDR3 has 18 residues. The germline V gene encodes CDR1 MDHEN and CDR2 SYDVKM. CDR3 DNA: TGTGCCAGCACCTACTACAGCACCGGGACATTCCTTCACAATGAGCAGTTCTTC. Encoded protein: CASTYYSTGTFLHNEQFF.

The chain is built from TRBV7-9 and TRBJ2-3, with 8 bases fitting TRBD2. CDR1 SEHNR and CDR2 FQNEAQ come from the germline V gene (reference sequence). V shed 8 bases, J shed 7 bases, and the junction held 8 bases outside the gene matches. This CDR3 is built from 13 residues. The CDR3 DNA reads TGTGCCAGCCTCGGGACTAGGACATATACGCAGTATTTT. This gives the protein CASLGTRTYTQYF.

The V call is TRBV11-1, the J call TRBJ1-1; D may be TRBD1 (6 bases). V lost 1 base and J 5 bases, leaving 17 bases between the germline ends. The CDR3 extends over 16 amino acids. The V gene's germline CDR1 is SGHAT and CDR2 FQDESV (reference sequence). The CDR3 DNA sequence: TGTGCCAGCAGCTTAGGGAGCCCCAGGGGAGGGACTGAAGCTTTCTTT. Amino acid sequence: CASSLGSPRGGTEAFF.

The CDR3 loop reads CASSPPGQPAYEAFF. The CDR3 nucleotides are TGTGCCAGCTCACCACCCGGACAGCCTGCCTATGAAGCTTTCTTT. The chain recombines TRBV18 with TRBJ1-1; maybe TRBD1 (6 bases). Germline assignment: CDR1 KGHSH and CDR2 LQKENI. CDR3 length: 15 residues. Trimming removed 0 bases from V and 7 bases from J, with 15 bases in between.

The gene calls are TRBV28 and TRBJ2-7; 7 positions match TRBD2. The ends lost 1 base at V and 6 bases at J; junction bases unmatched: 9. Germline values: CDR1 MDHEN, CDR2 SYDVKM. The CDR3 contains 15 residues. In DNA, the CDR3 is TGTGCCAGCAGTTTATATAGTGGGAGGGGTGGCGAGCAGTACTTC. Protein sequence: CASSLYSGRGGEQYF.

CDR3 sequence: CASSDRDEQYF. In DNA, the CDR3 is TGTGCCAGCAGTGACAGGGACGAGCAGTACTTC. This chain uses TRBV28 with TRBJ2-7; 7 bases are a match to TRBD1. CDR3 length: 11 amino acids. Germline CDR1 and CDR2: MDHEN and SYDVKM. Trimming removed 5 bases from V and 5 bases from J; junction bases left unmatched: 0.

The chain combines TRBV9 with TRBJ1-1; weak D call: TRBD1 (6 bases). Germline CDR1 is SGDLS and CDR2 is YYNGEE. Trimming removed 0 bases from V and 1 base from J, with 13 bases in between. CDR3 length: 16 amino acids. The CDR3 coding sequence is TGTGCCAGCAGCGTAGGACAGGCTCTAGGGAACACTGAAGCTTTCTTT. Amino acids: CASSVGQALGNTEAFF.

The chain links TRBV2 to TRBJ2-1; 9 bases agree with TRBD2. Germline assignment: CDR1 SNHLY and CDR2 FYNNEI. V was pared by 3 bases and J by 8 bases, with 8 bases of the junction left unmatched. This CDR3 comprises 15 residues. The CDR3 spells CASSDAGGRFHEQFF. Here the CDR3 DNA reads TGTGCCAGCAGTGATGCGGGAGGGCGGTTCCATGAGCAGTTCTTC.